Sequencing of this T cell receptor (beta chain) was carried out in a study of control samples from healthy donors and cancer patients (dated by TCRdb to 2020 to 2022). Receptor libraries were prepared by the immunoSEQ multiplex PCR assay. TCRdb provides this immuneACCESS table in a form limited to in-frame rearrangements. Some clones are lacking; in checked studies, under half of them reflect an unresolved V gene, and why the rest are absent is not known. Here the sample has around 140,000 clones; 90% to 95% occur a single time. Clones ranked in the top ten supply around 13% of the sample. In regard to this clone: Its antigen remains unidentified. Within one base of it there is no much larger clone, and no base qualities were kept.

CDR1 and CDR2 are read off the germline V gene (reference sequence) as SEHNR and FQNEAQ. V gives up 5 bases and J gives up 5 bases, and the segment between their germline ends measures 8 bases. Including cysteine and phenylalanine, the CDR3 has 12 amino acids. Kept here is only the CDR3 DNA, which spans 36 bases and is read in frame from base 1. This chain joins TRBV7-9 to TRBJ2-3; the D gene is not confidently resolved. The source is a man aged 35-49 years in good health. The sample taken for sequencing was blood. The DNA sequence is TGTGCCAGCAGCCCTTCGGTAGATACGCAGTATTTT. Its coded protein is CASSPSVDTQYF. When the CDR3 is completed using the reference TRBV7-9 and TRBJ2-3 genes on either side, the full variable domain is DTGVSQNPRHKITKRGQNVTFRCDPISEHNRLYWYRQTLGQGPEFLTYFQNEAQLEKSRLLSDRFSAERPKGSFSTLEIQRTEQGDSAMYLCASSPSVDTQYFGPGTRLTVL.